This paragraph reports one T cell receptor (beta chain). No antigen is known for it. The sample is drawn from a study of post-analysis software for immune sequencing data. As for the study in general: Disease trajectories encompassed relapsing-remitting, secondary progressive and progressive-relapsing multiple sclerosis. Findings and caveats of the study: The five TRBV segments detected at higher frequency in patients than in controls included TRBV5-6, TRBV5-1 and TRBV20-1. Clustering by F measure revealed strong co-clustering among samples prepared together in one batch.

Built from TCR beta cDNA, the libraries had unique molecular identifiers in them. MiXCR was run by TCRdb on the PCR reads, yielding one entry per CDR3 protein. Of roughly 800,000 distinct CDR3 sequences in the sample, 25% to 30% were seen once. The CDR3 totals 14 residues. V was trimmed by 2 bases and J by 2 bases, leaving 8 bases between them. Germline CDR1 reads SEHNR; CDR2 reads FQNEAQ (reference sequence). V is TRBV7-9 and J is TRBJ2-3; D gene unclear. The clonotype originates from a girl aged 5-17 years with multiple sclerosis. Sequencing used blood. In DNA form, the CDR3 reads TGTGCCAGCAGCTTAAACTGGAACACAGATACGCAGTATTTT. Amino acids: CASSLNWNTDTQYF.